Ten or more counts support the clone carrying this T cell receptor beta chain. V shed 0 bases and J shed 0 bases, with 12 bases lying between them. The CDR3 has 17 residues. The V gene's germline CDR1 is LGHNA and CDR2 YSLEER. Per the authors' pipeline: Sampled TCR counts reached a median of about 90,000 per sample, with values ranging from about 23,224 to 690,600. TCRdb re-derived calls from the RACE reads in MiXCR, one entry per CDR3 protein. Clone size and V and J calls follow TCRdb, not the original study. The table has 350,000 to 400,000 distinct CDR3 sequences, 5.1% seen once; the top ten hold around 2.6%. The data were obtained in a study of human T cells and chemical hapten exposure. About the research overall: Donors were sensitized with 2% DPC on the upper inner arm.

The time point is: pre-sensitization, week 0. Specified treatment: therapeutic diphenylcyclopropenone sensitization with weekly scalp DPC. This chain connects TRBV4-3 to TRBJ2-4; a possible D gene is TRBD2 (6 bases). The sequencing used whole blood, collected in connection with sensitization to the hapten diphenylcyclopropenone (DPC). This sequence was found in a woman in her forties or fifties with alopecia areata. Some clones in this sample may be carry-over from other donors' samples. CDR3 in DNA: TGCGCCAGCAGCCAAGATCCGTCGGGGGTAGCCAAAAACATTCAGTACTTC. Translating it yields CASSQDPSGVAKNIQYF.